Reported below is one T cell receptor beta chain. The data derive from a study of T cell changes during pregnancy in multiple sclerosis. The repertoire was sequenced with immunoSEQ multiplex PCR; TCRdb's copy has only in-frame clones and lacks some. The sample contains approximately 100,000 clones, more than 90% of which appear only once. Germline V lookup: CDR1 MNHEY, CDR2 SVGAGI. CDR3 length: 13 residues. The J segment lost 6 bases and the V segment lost 4 bases, leaving 4 bases of the junction unmatched. The material sequenced was peripheral blood, taken in the second trimester of pregnancy. The sequence was collected from a female donor with multiple sclerosis, enrolled in a pregnancy study. The V call is TRBV6-5, the J call TRBJ1-2; 8 positions match TRBD1. CDR3 bases: TGTGCCAGCAGTTGGGGGACAGGTGATGGCTACACCTTC. Its translation is CASSWGTGDGYTF.